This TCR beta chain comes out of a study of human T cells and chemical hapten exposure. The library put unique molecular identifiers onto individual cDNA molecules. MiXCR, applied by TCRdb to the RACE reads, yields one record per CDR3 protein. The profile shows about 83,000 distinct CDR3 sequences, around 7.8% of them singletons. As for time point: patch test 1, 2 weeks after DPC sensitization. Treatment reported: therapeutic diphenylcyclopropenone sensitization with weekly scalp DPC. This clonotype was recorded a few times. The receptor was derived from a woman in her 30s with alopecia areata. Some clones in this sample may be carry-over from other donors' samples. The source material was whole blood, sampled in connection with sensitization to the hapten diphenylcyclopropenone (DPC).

The CDR3 here is CASSLGVTGDEQFF. DNA for the CDR3: TGTGCCAGCAGTTTGGGGGTAACGGGAGATGAGCAGTTCTTC. This rearrangement joins TRBV27 to TRBJ2-1; TRBD2 is a possible D gene (6 bases). In germline, CDR1 is MNHEY, CDR2 SMNVEV (reference sequence). The CDR3 totals 14 residues. Trimming took 3 bases from V and 8 from J, leaving 14 bases between them.